These 29 T cell receptor beta chains were all obtained from the same sample, sequenced in a study of T cell responses to AZD1222 COVID-19 vaccine. The table came from immunoSEQ multiplex PCR; TCRdb's copy has only in-frame clones and leaves some out. The table has more than 100,000 clones, around 85% seen once. The source was peripheral blood, collected on day 0 of AZD1222 vaccination. These TCRs come from an adult in good health.

This clone is deemed medium-sized. The chain joins TRBV5-1 to TRBJ1-4; maybe TRBD1 (6 bases). Germline V CDR1 and CDR2: SGHRS, YFSETQ. The ends were cut back, 2 bases at V and 8 bases at J, with 10 bases in the middle. The CDR3 runs to 13 residues. DNA for the CDR3: TGCGCCAGCAGCTTACAGGGATTCGAAAAACTGTTTTTT. Its protein product is CASSLQGFEKLFF. Full variable domain (rest looked up from reference TRBV5-1 and TRBJ1-4): KAGVTQTPRYLIKTRGQQVTLSCSPISGHRSVSWYQQTPGQGLQFLFEYFSETQRNKGNFPGRFSGRQFSNSRSEMNVSTLELGDSALYLCASSLQGFEKLFFGSGTQLSVL.

The chain uses TRBV4-2 and TRBJ2-7; 12 nucleotides align to TRBD2. CDR1 is LGHNA and CDR2 is YNFKEQ in the germline V gene. CDR3 length equals 17 residues. With V trimmed by 2 bases and J by 6 bases, 11 bases remained unmatched. For the CDR3, the DNA is TGTGCCAGCAGCCAATCTGGACTAGCGGGATTCTTGGGCGAGCAGTACTTC. Its protein is CASSQSGLAGFLGEQYF.

This clone was seen only once. CDR3 in DNA: TGTGCCAGCAGCCCTTACGGGTCGAGCACCGGGGAGCTGTTTTTT. Its protein product is CASSPYGSSTGELFF. The chain has TRBV3-1 (or the pseudogene TRBV3-2) and TRBJ2-2; no reliable D call. CDR1 is LGHDT and CDR2 is YNNKEL in the germline V gene (reference sequence). The CDR3 is 15 residues long. Trimming shortened V by 4 bases and J by 4 bases, and 13 bases separated the two germline ends.

The chain has TRBV5-4 and TRBJ1-3; perhaps TRBD1 as D (6 bases). The CDR3 sequence is 15 residues long. Germline loops: CDR1 SGHNT, CDR2 YYREEE (reference sequence). V lost 4 bases and J lost 2, with 13 bases in between. Written as DNA, the CDR3 is TGTGCCAGCAGCCCGGGGGCGATCACTGGAAACACCATATATTTT. Amino acid sequence: CASSPGAITGNTIYF. Together with reference TRBV5-4 and TRBJ1-3, the CDR3 gives the full variable domain: ETGVTQSPTHLIKTRGQQVTLRCSSQSGHNTVSWYQQALGQGPQFIFQYYREEENGRGNFPPRFSGLQFPNYSSELNVNALELDDSALYLCASSPGAITGNTIYFGEGSWLTVV.

J is TRBJ1-5 and V is TRBV19; D perhaps matches TRBD1 (6 bases). V lost 5 bases and J lost 3, with 11 bases in between. The CDR3 sequence is 14 residues long. Germline V gene data show CDR1 as LNHDA and CDR2 as SQIVND (reference sequence). CDR3 residues: CASSLDSNNQPQHF. In DNA, the CDR3 is TGTGCCAGTAGTTTGGACAGCAACAATCAGCCCCAGCATTTT. Combining the CDR3 with reference TRBV19 and TRBJ1-5 gives the whole variable domain DGGITQSPKYLFRKEGQNVTLSCEQNLNHDAMYWYRQDPGQGLRLIYYSQIVNDFQKGDIAEGYSVSREKKESFPLTVTSAQKNPTAFYLCASSLDSNNQPQHFGDGTRLSIL.

V usage is TRBV5-1 and J usage is TRBJ2-1; D unclear. V was cut by 4 bases and J by 0 bases, with 11 bases left in between. This CDR3 comprises 15 residues. Germline CDR1 and CDR2: SGHRS and YFSETQ. The CDR3 bases are TGCGCCAGCAGCCCTACAGTGAGCTCCTACAATGAGCAGTTCTTC. It codes for CASSPTVSSYNEQFF.

The CDR3 sequence: CASRASGPVEKLFF. The CDR3 DNA follows: TGTGCCAGCAGGGCCTCCGGACCGGTTGAAAAACTGTTTTTT. The V call is TRBV6-5, the J call TRBJ1-4; D unresolved. CDR3 length: 14 amino acids. Trimming took 6 bases from V and 7 from J, leaving 15 bases between them. CDR1 is MNHEY, CDR2 SVGAGI, per germline.

The chain joins TRBV5-1 to TRBJ1-2, with a possible D match to TRBD1 (6 bases). V was trimmed by 0 bases and J by 1 base, leaving 10 bases between them. The V gene's germline CDR1 is SGHRS and CDR2 YFSETQ. The CDR3 covers 15 residues. DNA of the CDR3: TGCGCCAGCAGCTTGGGTTTAGGGGGTAACTATGGCTACACCTTC. It specifies CASSLGLGGNYGYTF.

The chain couples TRBV28 to TRBJ1-2; D remains ambiguous. V dropped 3 bases and J dropped 5 bases, with 10 bases sitting between them. The germline gives CDR1 MDHEN, CDR2 SYDVKM. The CDR3 runs 13 residues. The CDR3 reads CASSFPPSYGYTF. Here the CDR3 DNA reads TGTGCCAGCAGTTTCCCCCCCTCTTATGGCTACACCTTC.

This sequence joins TRBV6-2 or TRBV6-3 and TRBJ2-7, with D maybe TRBD2 (6 bases). Germline values: CDR1 MNHEY, CDR2 SVGEGT. V dropped 7 bases and J dropped 4 bases, with 23 bases sitting between them. The CDR3 loop spans 16 amino acids. The CDR3 region is CASTPARGGERYEQYF. The CDR3 region has the DNA TGTGCCAGCACCCCAGCGAGGGGCGGGGAACGTTACGAGCAGTACTTC.

The rearrangement joins TRBV7-2 to TRBJ1-5, with TRBD1 identical over 11 bases. Trimming cost V 4 bases and J 5 bases; bases outside gene matches: 7. Germline lookup yields CDR1 SGHTA and CDR2 FQGNSA. This CDR3 region has 16 residues. CDR3 residues: CASSSPGQGGYQPQHF. In nucleotides, the CDR3 is TGTGCCAGCAGCTCCCCGGGACAGGGGGGATATCAGCCCCAGCATTTT. Based on the CDR3 plus reference TRBV7-2 and TRBJ1-5, the full variable domain is GAGVSQSPSNKVTEKGKDVELRCDPISGHTALYWYRQSLGQGLEFLIYFQGNSAPDKSGLPSDRFSAERTGGSVSTLTIQRTQQEDSAVYLCASSSPGQGGYQPQHFGDGTRLSIL.

J is TRBJ2-5 and V is TRBV7-9; no reliable D call. The CDR3 totals 13 residues. Looked up from germline, CDR1 is SEHNR and CDR2 is FQNEAQ (reference sequence). The V gene lost 4 bases and the J gene lost 2 bases, with 8 bases spanning the gap. CDR3: CASSSTEQETQYF. The CDR3 DNA reads as TGTGCCAGCAGCTCGACGGAACAAGAGACCCAGTACTTC.

The genes are TRBV15 and TRBJ1-2; no reliable D call. V was cut by 3 bases and J by 0 bases, with 11 bases left in between. The CDR3 totals 15 residues. Germline-derived CDR1 and CDR2 are LNHNV and YYDKDF (reference sequence). CDR3 DNA: TGTGCCACCAGCAGGCCTGAGTCCGCTAACTATGGCTACACCTTC. It codes for CATSRPESANYGYTF.

This clone was found a few times. The chain carries TRBV4-3 and TRBJ2-2; 7 nucleotides agree with TRBD1. Germline-derived CDR1 and CDR2 are LGHNA and YSLEER. J lost 4 bases, V lost 3 bases, and 2 bases had no gene match. There are 14 residues in the CDR3. CDR3 nucleotides: TGCGCCAGCAGCCAGTACAGGGGCACCGGGGAGCTGTTTTTT. This translates into CASSQYRGTGELFF.

The chain couples TRBV15 to TRBJ1-2; 7 bases align to TRBD1. Trimming took 4 bases from V and 4 from J; bases not matched to a gene: 3. The CDR3 spans 13 residues. Germline values: CDR1 LNHNV, CDR2 YYDKDF (reference sequence). CDR3 in DNA: TGTGCCACCAGCATAGGGACAGTCTATGGCTACACCTTC. This sequence encodes CATSIGTVYGYTF.

This chain connects TRBV28 to TRBJ1-2; D is undetermined. Germline assignment: CDR1 MDHEN and CDR2 SYDVKM. The CDR3 is made up of 13 amino acids. The V end was cut by 3 bases, the J end by 7 bases, with 12 bases between. The CDR3 DNA sequence: TGTGCCAGCAGTTTTAGGGTGGATGGTGGCTACACCTTC. The encoded protein is CASSFRVDGGYTF.

The V call is TRBV28, the J call TRBJ1-1, with 7 bases that match TRBD1. The V gene's germline CDR1 is MDHEN and CDR2 SYDVKM. The CDR3 extends over 15 amino acids. The trim removed 1 base at V and 3 bases at J, leaving 5 bases unmatched. The CDR3 DNA follows: TGTGCCAGCAGTTTATTATGGGACAGCTACACTGAAGCTTTCTTT. This codes for CASSLLWDSYTEAFF. Complete variable domain (other parts from reference TRBV28 and TRBJ1-1): DVKVTQSSRYLVKRTGEKVFLECVQDMDHENMFWYRQDPGLGLRLIYFSYDVKMKEKGDIPEGYSVSREKKERFSLILESASTNQTSMYLCASSLLWDSYTEAFFGQGTRLTVV.

This chain links TRBV2 with TRBJ1-1; D call uncertain. The CDR3 totals 15 residues. Trimming took off 7 bases at V and 1 base at J, with 16 bases between the two ends. Germline V CDR1 and CDR2: SNHLY, FYNNEI. The CDR3 region is CASKAADIWNTEAFF. As DNA, the CDR3 is TGTGCCAGCAAGGCGGCCGACATTTGGAACACTGAAGCTTTCTTT.

This chain uses TRBV5-4 with TRBJ2-7, with TRBD1 matching 12 bases. The CDR3 has 17 amino acids. CDR1 and CDR2 (germline): SGHNT, YYREEE (reference sequence). V was pared by 3 bases and J by 5 bases, with 12 bases of the junction left unmatched. CDR3 DNA sequence: TGTGCCAGCAGCTCGAAGGGACAGGGGGCCTTCAACAACGAGCAGTACTTC. It codes for CASSSKGQGAFNNEQYF.

This clone was counted only a few times. The rearrangement uses TRBV6-4 and TRBJ1-1, with D possibly being TRBD1 (5 bases). The CDR3 runs to 14 residues. Per germline, CDR1 MRHNA and CDR2 SNTAGT. Trimming removed 4 bases at V and 1 base at J, with 10 bases between. CDR3 region: CASSATGENTEAFF. Written as DNA, the CDR3 is TGTGCCAGCAGTGCTACGGGGGAGAACACTGAAGCTTTCTTT.

This clone has just one count. The rearrangement links TRBV14 to TRBJ1-2, with D possibly being TRBD1 (5 bases). The CDR3 sequence is 13 residues long. V lost 1 base, J lost 7 bases, and 10 bases lay in between. CDR1 and CDR2 (germline): SGHDN, FVKESK. The DNA of the CDR3 is TGTGCCAGCAGCCAAGTTGGGGCCGGTGGCTACACCTTC. Its protein product is CASSQVGAGGYTF.

This rearrangement joins TRBV7-8 to TRBJ1-4; 7 nucleotides agree with TRBD1. V lost 1 base to trimming and J lost 5 bases; unmatched junction nucleotides: 4. Per germline, CDR1 SGHVS and CDR2 FQNEAQ. CDR3 length equals 15 residues. The CDR3 here is CASSLGGQLNEKLFF. The CDR3 DNA is TGTGCCAGCAGCTTAGGGGGACAGTTAAATGAAAAACTGTTTTTT.

The genes are TRBV30 and TRBJ2-2, with TRBD1 matching 8 bases. This CDR3 has 12 amino acids. Germline loops: CDR1 GTSNPN, CDR2 SVGIG (reference sequence). Trimming cost V 3 bases and J 7 bases; bases outside gene matches: 1. The CDR3: CAWSDRGGELFF. For the CDR3, the DNA is TGTGCCTGGAGCGACAGGGGCGGGGAGCTGTTTTTT.

This rearrangement joins TRBV4-3 to TRBJ1-3; possibly TRBD1 for D (5 bases). The CDR3 has 16 residues. Germline values: CDR1 LGHNA, CDR2 YSLEER. Trimming left V 0 bases short and J 0 bases short, with 9 bases between. The CDR3 DNA sequence: TGCGCCAGCAGCCAAGAGCCGGGGCCCTCTGGAAACACCATATATTTT. This gives the protein CASSQEPGPSGNTIYF.

The rearrangement joins TRBV19 to TRBJ2-3, with 8 nucleotides matching TRBD2. In germline, CDR1 is LNHDA, CDR2 SQIVND (reference sequence). Trimming removed 7 bases from V and 8 bases from J; junction bases left unmatched: 8. The CDR3 length is 13 residues. CDR3 in amino acids: CASMLGAGGTQYF. As DNA, the CDR3 is TGTGCCAGTATGTTGGGCGCGGGAGGTACGCAGTATTTT.

This clone was seen a single time. This chain connects TRBV7-2 to TRBJ1-5, with 9 bases identical to TRBD1. The CDR3 runs 16 residues. V lost 5 bases to trimming and J lost 4 bases; unmatched junction nucleotides: 9. Germline CDR1 and CDR2: SGHTA and FQGNSA. CDR3 amino acids: CASSTGTGLGNQPQHF. In DNA, the CDR3 is TGTGCCAGCAGCACCGGGACAGGGCTTGGTAATCAGCCCCAGCATTTT.

The V and J genes are TRBV2 and TRBJ2-3; either TRBD1 or TRBD2 may supply D (5 bases each). Germline values: CDR1 SNHLY, CDR2 FYNNEI. Trimming cost V 7 bases and J 4 bases, with 15 bases left between them. This CDR3 contains 14 residues. CDR3 DNA: TGTGCCAGCACGGGGCGTCGCACGGCAGATACGCAGTATTTT. Protein product: CASTGRRTADTQYF.

The V call is TRBV7-2, the J call TRBJ2-2; D remains ambiguous. The CDR3 runs to 15 residues. The ends were cut back, 5 bases at V and 2 bases at J, with 12 bases in the middle. CDR1 SGHTA and CDR2 FQGNSA come from the germline V gene. The CDR3 DNA reads TGTGCCAGCAGCCTCCTTCCCACTAACACCGGGGAGCTGTTTTTT. It specifies CASSLLPTNTGELFF.

J is TRBJ1-4 and V is TRBV28, with TRBD1 matching 11 bases. This CDR3 comprises 15 residues. Trimming removed 5 bases from V and 6 bases from J; junction bases left unmatched: 5. Germline assignment: CDR1 MDHEN and CDR2 SYDVKM. The CDR3: CASSGLGQGDEKLFF. CDR3 sequence (DNA): TGTGCCAGCAGTGGACTGGGACAGGGGGATGAAAAACTGTTTTTT.